This TCR beta chain comes out of a study of blood T cell repertoires in COVID-19. Study context: Sources were T cells, B-cell-depleted T cells, or PBMCs; the material itself was cDNA or gDNA.

Under the authors' procedure: Estimation of nucleated cell counts was performed using reference gene primer amplification. Sequenced by immunoSEQ multiplex PCR; TCRdb stores in-frame clones only, minus some. The V and J calls and clone size come from that table; D and trimming were worked out from the DNA. The sample has some 140,000 clones; 65% to 90% are singletons. This clone was picked up a small number of times. The TCR was taken from a woman aged 55-70 years with active or convalescent COVID-19. Sequenced: peripheral blood.

CDR3 nucleotide sequence: TGTGCCAGCAGTAAAGGACAGGGAATTCAGCCCCAGCATTTT. Amino acids: CASSKGQGIQPQHF. This sequence joins TRBV2 and TRBJ1-5; 8 nucleotides match TRBD1. Trimming cost V 5 bases and J 6 bases; bases outside gene matches: 6. The V gene's germline CDR1 is SNHLY and CDR2 FYNNEI. The CDR3 totals 14 residues.